This TCR beta chain was recovered during a study of monozygotic twins with inflammatory bowel disease. The germline V gene encodes CDR1 SEHNR and CDR2 FQNEAQ (reference sequence). The CDR3 totals 16 residues. Total RNA amounting to 3,500 to 4,500 ng went into each TCR library. The unique tags termed UMIs, each holding a 6-nucleotide sample barcode, were added by means of template switching. Reprocessing the 5' RACE reads, TCRdb reports a single entry for every CDR3 protein and omits DNA. The sample has just over 300,000 distinct CDR3 sequences. Sequencing was done on a sample of blood. The rearrangement uses TRBV7-9 and TRBJ2-5; as DNA is missing, the TRBD2 call by TCRdb cannot be tested. This TCR derives from a human donor with ulcerative colitis or Crohn's disease, or a healthy co-twin of an affected twin (not recorded which). The CDR3 loop is CASSHIAGRGQETQYF.